These 13 T cell receptor beta chains share one sample of origin, sequenced in a study of blood T cell repertoires in COVID-19 (dated by TCRdb to 2018 to 2021). The library was generated by the immunoSEQ multiplex PCR assay. TCRdb re-hosts the immuneACCESS table, in-frame sequences only. Its copies lack some clones; in the studies checked, an unresolved V gene accounts for under half of them, and the cause for the rest is not known. The sample table contains around 250,000 clones; only one count was recorded for just over 85% of them. The top ten constitute about 14% of the sample. Input material: PBMCs or T cells enriched from blood (not recorded which). These receptors all stem from a man in his late teens or twenties who had recovered from COVID-19.

The rearrangement joins TRBV5-5 to TRBJ2-7; D may be TRBD1 (5 bases). CDR1 and CDR2 from the germline V gene are SGHKS and YYEKEE (reference sequence). The CDR3 is 14 residues long. Trimming took off 3 bases at V and 3 bases at J, with 13 bases between the two ends. The CDR3 is CASSSGQTVYEQYF. DNA of the CDR3: TGTGCCAGCAGCTCAGGGCAGACAGTCTACGAGCAGTACTTC.

This rearrangement joins TRBV7-9 to TRBJ1-3; 9 bases map to TRBD1. This CDR3 spans 15 amino acids. After removal of 5 bases from V and 4 bases from J, the junction contained 6 bases not matched to a gene. Germline lookup yields CDR1 SEHNR and CDR2 FQNEAQ (reference sequence). This CDR3 reads CASSRGQGRGNTIYF. CDR3 nucleotide sequence: TGTGCCAGCAGCAGGGGACAGGGCCGGGGAAACACCATATATTTT. Together with reference TRBV7-9 and TRBJ1-3, the CDR3 gives the full variable domain: DTGVSQNPRHKITKRGQNVTFRCDPISEHNRLYWYRQTLGQGPEFLTYFQNEAQLEKSRLLSDRFSAERPKGSFSTLEIQRTEQGDSAMYLCASSRGQGRGNTIYFGEGSWLTVV.

CDR3 amino acids: CASIFDRGYEQYF. CDR3 bases: TGTGCCAGCATTTTTGACAGGGGATACGAGCAGTACTTC. The J gene is TRBJ2-7, the V gene TRBV6-5; TRBD1 matches at 8 bases. The trim removed 7 bases at V and 4 bases at J, leaving 6 bases unmatched. Looked up from germline, CDR1 is MNHEY and CDR2 is SVGAGI. CDR3 length equals 13 residues.

The chain recombines TRBV11-3 with TRBJ1-4, with D perhaps matching TRBD1 (5 bases). Germline assignment: CDR1 SGHNT and CDR2 YENEEA. Deletions cut 3 bases from V and 8 bases from J, with 13 bases between. The CDR3 extends over 14 amino acids. The CDR3 DNA reads TGTGCCAGCAGCTTTGGGGGAGGGAGCGAAAAACTGTTTTTT. It encodes CASSFGGGSEKLFF.

The sample holds one count of this clone. The chain carries TRBV5-4 and TRBJ2-3; TRBD2 agrees at 15 bases. Trimming took 4 bases from V and 4 from J; bases not matched to a gene: 10. CDR1 and CDR2 from the germline V gene are SGHNT and YYREEE (reference sequence). The CDR3 runs 18 residues. DNA for the CDR3: TGTGCCAGCAGCGCCCCCGGGACTAGCGGGGGGTCGGCAGATACGCAGTATTTT. Amino acids: CASSAPGTSGGSADTQYF.

The chain has TRBV6-5 and TRBJ2-1; 7 nucleotides line up with TRBD1. Looked up from germline, CDR1 is MNHEY and CDR2 is SVGAGI. This CDR3 is built from 16 residues. Germline trimming cut 2 bases from V and 5 bases from J; bases unmatched to any gene: 9. Written as DNA, the CDR3 is TGTGCCAGCAGTTACCGGGACAGCTCCATTAACAATGAGCAGTTCTTC. Translated: CASSYRDSSINNEQFF.

The chain employs TRBV10-3 and TRBJ2-1, with 10 bases matching TRBD2. The CDR3 is 16 residues long. The germline V gene encodes CDR1 ENHRY and CDR2 SYGVKD. The V and J ends lost 2 bases and 7 bases, in that order; junction bases with no gene match: 8. CDR3 nucleotide sequence: TGTGCCATCAGTGAGCCGAGTAGCGGGAGGTCTAATGAGCAGTTCTTC. It encodes CAISEPSSGRSNEQFF.

This chain links TRBV14 with TRBJ2-2; TRBD1 matches 11 bases. The CDR3 length is 17 residues. V gave up 2 bases and J gave up 3 bases; unmatched junction bases: 5. CDR1 is SGHDN, CDR2 FVKESK, per germline. CDR3 nucleotide sequence: TGTGCCAGCAGCCAAATGGACAGGGGGCCACACACCGGGGAGCTGTTTTTT. Its protein product is CASSQMDRGPHTGELFF. Full variable domain (remainder filled in from reference TRBV14 and TRBJ2-2): EAGVTQFPSHSVIEKGQTVTLRCDPISGHDNLYWYRRVMGKEIKFLLHFVKESKQDESGMPNNRFLAERTGGTYSTLKVQPAELEDSGVYFCASSQMDRGPHTGELFFGEGSRLTVL.

This clone was picked up one time. The CDR3 spells CASSQRQASSLFNSPLHF. CDR3 bases: TGTGCCAGCAGTCAGAGACAGGCCTCGTCGCTTTTTAATTCACCCCTCCACTTT. The rearrangement uses TRBV6-2 or TRBV6-3 and TRBJ1-6, with a tentative D call TRBD1 (6 bases). The germline V and J ends were trimmed by 5 bases and 6 bases, with 23 bases remaining between them. CDR3 length: 18 amino acids. Germline lookup yields CDR1 MNHEY and CDR2 SVGEGT.

V and J are TRBV19 and TRBJ2-5; 8 bases are shared with TRBD1. The junction had 5 bases not matched to a gene; V was cut back by 5 bases and J by 0 bases. Germline loops: CDR1 LNHDA, CDR2 SQIVND (reference sequence). This CDR3 comprises 15 residues. The DNA for the CDR3 is TGTGCCAGTAGTCCCCGGACAGGGTACCAAGAGACCCAGTACTTC. The encoded protein is CASSPRTGYQETQYF. The full variable domain, with the rest looked up from reference TRBV19 and TRBJ2-5, is DGGITQSPKYLFRKEGQNVTLSCEQNLNHDAMYWYRQDPGQGLRLIYYSQIVNDFQKGDIAEGYSVSREKKESFPLTVTSAQKNPTAFYLCASSPRTGYQETQYFGPGTRLLVL.

The chain combines TRBV2 with TRBJ2-3, with TRBD1 matching 9 bases. The germline V gene encodes CDR1 SNHLY and CDR2 FYNNEI. V lost 1 base, J lost 4 bases, and 3 bases stayed unmatched. This CDR3 is 15 amino acids long. The CDR3 DNA follows: TGTGCCAGCAGTGAAGACTGGACAGGGGCAGATACGCAGTATTTT. Translated: CASSEDWTGADTQYF.

With regard to this clone: A much more abundant neighbour one base away suggests this may be a read error. This sample includes further DNA sequences coding for the same CDR3. The chain combines TRBV7-9 with TRBJ1-6, with D perhaps TRBD1 (5 bases). The CDR3 has 17 amino acids. CDR1 SEHNR and CDR2 FQNEAQ come from the germline V gene (reference sequence). CDR3 sequence: CASSTHDRGGVNSPLHF. Here the CDR3 DNA reads TGCGCCAGCAGCACGCACGACCGGGGGGGAGTAAATTCACCCCTCCACTTT.

This clone appeared once. The rearrangement joins TRBV3-1 (or the pseudogene TRBV3-2) to TRBJ1-6; the D is unclear. CDR1 and CDR2 (germline): LGHDT, YNNKEL (reference sequence). CDR3 length: 15 amino acids. Trimming left V 4 bases short and J 8 bases short, with 15 bases between. The CDR3 region has the DNA TGTGCCAGCAGCCCGGGTGAGCGTCTGGATTCACCCCTCCACTTT. Amino acids: CASSPGERLDSPLHF.